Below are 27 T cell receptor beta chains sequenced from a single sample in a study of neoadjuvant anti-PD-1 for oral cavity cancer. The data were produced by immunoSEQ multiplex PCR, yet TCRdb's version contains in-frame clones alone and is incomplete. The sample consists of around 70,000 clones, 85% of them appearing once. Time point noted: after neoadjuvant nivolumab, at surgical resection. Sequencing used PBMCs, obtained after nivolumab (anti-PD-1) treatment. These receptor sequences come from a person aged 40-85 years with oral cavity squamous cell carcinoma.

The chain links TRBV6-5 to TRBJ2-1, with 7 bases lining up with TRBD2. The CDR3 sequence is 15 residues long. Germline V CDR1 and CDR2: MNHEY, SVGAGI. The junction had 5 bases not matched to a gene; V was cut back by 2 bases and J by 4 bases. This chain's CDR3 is CASSYGRETYNEQFF. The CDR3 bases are TGTGCCAGCAGTTACGGGCGGGAGACGTACAATGAGCAGTTCTTC.

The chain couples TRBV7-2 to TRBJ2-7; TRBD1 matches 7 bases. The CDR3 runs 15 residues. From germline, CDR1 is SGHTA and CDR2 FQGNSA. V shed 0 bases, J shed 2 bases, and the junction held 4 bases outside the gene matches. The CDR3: CASSLATGFTYEQYF. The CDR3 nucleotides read TGTGCCAGCAGCTTAGCGACAGGGTTCACCTACGAGCAGTACTTC.

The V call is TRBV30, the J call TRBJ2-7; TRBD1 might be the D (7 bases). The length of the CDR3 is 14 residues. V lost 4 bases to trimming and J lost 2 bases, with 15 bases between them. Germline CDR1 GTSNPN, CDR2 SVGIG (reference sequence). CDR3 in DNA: TGTGCCTGGACCTTTCCAGGGGGGCCCTACGAGCAGTACTTC. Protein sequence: CAWTFPGGPYEQYF.

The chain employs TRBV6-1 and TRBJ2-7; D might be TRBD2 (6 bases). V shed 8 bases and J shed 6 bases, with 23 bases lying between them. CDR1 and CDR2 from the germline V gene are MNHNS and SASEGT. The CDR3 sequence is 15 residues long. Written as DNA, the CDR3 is TGTGCCAGCCGGGAACGCCTGGGCGCGGGGAGCGAGCAGTACTTC. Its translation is CASRERLGAGSEQYF.

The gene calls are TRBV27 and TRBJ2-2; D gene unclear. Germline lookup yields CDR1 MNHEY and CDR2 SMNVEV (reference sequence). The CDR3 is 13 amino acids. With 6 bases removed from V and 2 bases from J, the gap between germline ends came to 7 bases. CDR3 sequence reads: CASRAPNTGELFF. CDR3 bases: TGTGCCAGCAGGGCCCCTAACACCGGGGAGCTGTTTTTT.

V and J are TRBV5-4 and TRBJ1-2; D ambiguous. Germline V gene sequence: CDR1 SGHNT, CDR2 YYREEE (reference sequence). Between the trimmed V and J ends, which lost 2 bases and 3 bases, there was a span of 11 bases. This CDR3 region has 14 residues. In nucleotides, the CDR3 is TGTGCCAGCAGCTTTGGTCTGGGAGACTATGGCTACACCTTC. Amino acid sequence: CASSFGLGDYGYTF.

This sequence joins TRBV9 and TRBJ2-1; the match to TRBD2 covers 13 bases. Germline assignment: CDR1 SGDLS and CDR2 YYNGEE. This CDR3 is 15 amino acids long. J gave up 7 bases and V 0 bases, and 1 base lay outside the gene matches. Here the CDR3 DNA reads TGTGCCAGCAGCGTAGGGACTAGCGGGAGAAATGAGCAGTTCTTC. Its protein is CASSVGTSGRNEQFF.

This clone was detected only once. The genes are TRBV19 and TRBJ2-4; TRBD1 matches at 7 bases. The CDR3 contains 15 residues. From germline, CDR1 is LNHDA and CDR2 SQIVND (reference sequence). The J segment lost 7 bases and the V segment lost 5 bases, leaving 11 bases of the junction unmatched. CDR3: CASSGDSPSGNIQYF. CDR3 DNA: TGTGCCAGTAGTGGGGACAGCCCGTCAGGTAACATTCAGTACTTC.

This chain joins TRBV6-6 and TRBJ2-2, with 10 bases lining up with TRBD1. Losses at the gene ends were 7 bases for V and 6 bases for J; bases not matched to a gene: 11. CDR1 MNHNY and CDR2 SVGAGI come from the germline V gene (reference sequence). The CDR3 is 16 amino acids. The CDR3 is CASNEWRTGGPGELFF. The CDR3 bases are TGTGCCAGCAATGAGTGGAGGACAGGGGGGCCCGGGGAGCTGTTTTTT.

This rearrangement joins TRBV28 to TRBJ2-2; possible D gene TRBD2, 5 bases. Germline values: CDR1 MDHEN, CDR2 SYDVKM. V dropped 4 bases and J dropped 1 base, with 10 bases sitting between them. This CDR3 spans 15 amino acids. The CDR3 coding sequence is TGTGCCAGCAGTTCTGTCGGGGAGAACACCGGGGAGCTGTTTTTT. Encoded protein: CASSSVGENTGELFF.

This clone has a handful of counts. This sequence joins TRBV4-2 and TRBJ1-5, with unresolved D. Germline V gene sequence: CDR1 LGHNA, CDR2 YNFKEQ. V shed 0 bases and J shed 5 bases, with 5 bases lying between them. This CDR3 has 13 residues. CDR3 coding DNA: TGTGCCAGCAGCCAAGATAGGGATCAGCCCCAGCATTTT. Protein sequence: CASSQDRDQPQHF.

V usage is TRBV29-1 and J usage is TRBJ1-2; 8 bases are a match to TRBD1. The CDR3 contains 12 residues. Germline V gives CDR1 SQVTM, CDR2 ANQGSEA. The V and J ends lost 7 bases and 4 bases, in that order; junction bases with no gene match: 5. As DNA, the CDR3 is TGCAGCGCCGGGACAGGCGCCTATGGCTACACCTTC. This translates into CSAGTGAYGYTF. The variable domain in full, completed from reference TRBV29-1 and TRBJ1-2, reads SAVISQKPSRDICQRGTSLTIQCQVDSQVTMMFWYRQQPGQSLTLIATANQGSEATYESGFVIDKFPISRPNLTFSTLTVSNMSPEDSSIYLCSAGTGAYGYTFGSGTRLTVV.

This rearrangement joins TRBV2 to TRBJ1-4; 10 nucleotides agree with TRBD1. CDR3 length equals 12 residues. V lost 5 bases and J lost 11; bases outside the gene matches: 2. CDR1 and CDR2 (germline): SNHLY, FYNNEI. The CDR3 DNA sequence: TGTGCCAGCAGTACGGACAGGGGGAAACTGTTTTTT. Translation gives CASSTDRGKLFF.

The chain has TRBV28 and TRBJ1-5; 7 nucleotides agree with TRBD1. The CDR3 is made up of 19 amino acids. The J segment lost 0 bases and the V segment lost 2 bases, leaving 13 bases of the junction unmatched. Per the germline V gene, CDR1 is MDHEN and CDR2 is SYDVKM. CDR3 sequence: CASSLRYLGTVYSNQPQHF. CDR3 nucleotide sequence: TGTGCCAGCAGTTTACGCTATCTCGGGACAGTTTATAGCAATCAGCCCCAGCATTTT.

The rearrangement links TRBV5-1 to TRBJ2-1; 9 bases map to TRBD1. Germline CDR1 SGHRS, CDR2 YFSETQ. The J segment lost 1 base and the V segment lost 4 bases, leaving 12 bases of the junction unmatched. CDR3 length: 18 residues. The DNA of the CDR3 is TGCGCCAGCAGCCCACGGGATGCTGGACAGGGGTCCTACAATGAGCAGTTCTTC. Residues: CASSPRDAGQGSYNEQFF.

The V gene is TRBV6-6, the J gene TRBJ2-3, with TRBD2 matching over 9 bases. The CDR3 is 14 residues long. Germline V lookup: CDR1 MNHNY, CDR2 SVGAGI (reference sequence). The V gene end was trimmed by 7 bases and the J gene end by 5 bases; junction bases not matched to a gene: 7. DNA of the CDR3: TGTGCCAGCAAACTTAGCGGGAGCCTAGATACGCAGTATTTT. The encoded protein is CASKLSGSLDTQYF.

This CDR3 is CASSPAGGDQPQHF. The CDR3 DNA is TGTGCCAGCAGTCCCGCAGGGGGGGATCAGCCCCAGCATTTT. The gene calls are TRBV6-6 and TRBJ1-5, with 7 bases aligning to TRBD1. CDR1 is MNHNY and CDR2 is SVGAGI in the germline V gene (reference sequence). The V segment lost 5 bases and the J segment 5 bases; nucleotides outside the gene matches: 6. This CDR3 has 14 amino acids.

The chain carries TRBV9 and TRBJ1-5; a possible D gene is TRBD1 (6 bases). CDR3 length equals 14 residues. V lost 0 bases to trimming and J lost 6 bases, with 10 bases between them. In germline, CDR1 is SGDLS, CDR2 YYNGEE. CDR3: CASSVEGGSQPQHF. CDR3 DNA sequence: TGTGCCAGCAGCGTAGAGGGGGGTAGTCAGCCCCAGCATTTT.

The CDR3 is CASSYTSGGGTGELFF. CDR3 coding DNA: TGTGCCAGCAGTTACACTTCTGGGGGAGGCACCGGGGAGCTGTTTTTT. This chain joins TRBV6-5 and TRBJ2-2; possible D gene TRBD2, 6 bases. CDR1 is MNHEY and CDR2 is SVGAGI in the germline V gene. This CDR3 is 16 amino acids long. V was cut by 2 bases and J by 4 bases, with 14 bases left in between.

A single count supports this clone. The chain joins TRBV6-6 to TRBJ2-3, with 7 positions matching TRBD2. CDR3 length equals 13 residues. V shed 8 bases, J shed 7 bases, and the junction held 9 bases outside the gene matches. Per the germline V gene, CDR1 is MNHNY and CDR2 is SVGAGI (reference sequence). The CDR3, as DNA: TGTGCCAGCTGGGAGCGGGAAGCCTATACGCAGTATTTT. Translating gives CASWEREAYTQYF.

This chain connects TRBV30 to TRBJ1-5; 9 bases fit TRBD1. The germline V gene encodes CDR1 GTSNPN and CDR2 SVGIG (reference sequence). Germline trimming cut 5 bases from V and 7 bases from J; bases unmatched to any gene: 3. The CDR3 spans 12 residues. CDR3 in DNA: TGTGCCTGGGGGACAGGGTTGCAGCCCCAGCATTTT. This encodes CAWGTGLQPQHF. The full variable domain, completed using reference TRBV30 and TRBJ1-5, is SQTIHQWPATLVQPVGSPLSLECTVEGTSNPNLYWYRQAAGRGLQLLFYSVGIGQISSEVPQNLSASRPQDRQFILSSKKLLLSDSGFYLCAWGTGLQPQHFGDGTRLSIL.

CDR3 amino acids: CATLGQGDYEQYF. In nucleotides, the CDR3 is TGTGCCACCCTGGGACAGGGGGACTACGAGCAGTACTTC. J is TRBJ2-7 and V is TRBV10-3; 11 bases fit TRBD1. V shed 10 bases, J shed 3 bases, and the junction held 5 bases outside the gene matches. The germline CDR1 and CDR2 sequences are ENHRY and SYGVKD. This CDR3 contains 13 residues.

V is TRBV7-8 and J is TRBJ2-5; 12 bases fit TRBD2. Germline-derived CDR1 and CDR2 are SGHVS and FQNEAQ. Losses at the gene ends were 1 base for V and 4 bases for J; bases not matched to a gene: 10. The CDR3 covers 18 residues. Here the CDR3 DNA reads TGTGCCAGCAGCTTAGGGGCCCTAGCGGGAGGGGGATTAGAGACCCAGTACTTC. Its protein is CASSLGALAGGGLETQYF.

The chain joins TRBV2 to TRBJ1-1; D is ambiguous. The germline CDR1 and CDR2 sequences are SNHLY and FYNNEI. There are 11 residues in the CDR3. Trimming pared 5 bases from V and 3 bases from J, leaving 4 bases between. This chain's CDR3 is CASSYYTEAFF. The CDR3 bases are TGTGCCAGCAGTTACTACACTGAAGCTTTCTTT.

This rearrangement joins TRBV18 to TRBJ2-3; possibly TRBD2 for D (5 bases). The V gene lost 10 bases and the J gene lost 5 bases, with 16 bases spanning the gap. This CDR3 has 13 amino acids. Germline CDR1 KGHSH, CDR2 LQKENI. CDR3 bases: TGTGCCACCAAACGCGACTATATAGATACGCAGTATTTT. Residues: CATKRDYIDTQYF.

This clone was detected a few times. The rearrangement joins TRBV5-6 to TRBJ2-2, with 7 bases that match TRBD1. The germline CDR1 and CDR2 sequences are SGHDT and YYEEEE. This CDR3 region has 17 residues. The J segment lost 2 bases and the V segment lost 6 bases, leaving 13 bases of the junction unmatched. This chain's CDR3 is CASTPGGWGHNTGELFF. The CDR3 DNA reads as TGTGCCAGCACTCCAGGGGGATGGGGACATAACACCGGGGAGCTGTTTTTT.

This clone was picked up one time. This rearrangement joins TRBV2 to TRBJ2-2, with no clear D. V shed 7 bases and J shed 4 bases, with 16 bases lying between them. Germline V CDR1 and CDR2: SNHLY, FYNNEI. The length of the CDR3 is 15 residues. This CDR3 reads CASMSPDLRTGELFF. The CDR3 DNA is TGTGCCAGCATGAGCCCGGACCTACGCACCGGGGAGCTGTTTTTT.